This T cell receptor (beta chain) stems from a study of response to subunit inactivated influenza vaccine. Regarding the study as a whole: Each seasonal influenza vaccination, the authors suggested, recruits few new T cells.

TCRdb redid the calling of the RT-PCR reads with MiXCR, one entry per CDR3 protein. There are 590,000 or so distinct CDR3 sequences in the sample; 12% to 15% occur only once, and 7.6% lies in the top ten. The V gene lost 0 bases and the J gene lost 7 bases, with 9 bases spanning the gap. Germline V CDR1 and CDR2: DFQATT, SNEGSKA (reference sequence). CDR3 length: 13 residues. Points on this clonotype: Its antigen remains unidentified.

The origin of this receptor is a man between 45 and 60 years old who received an inactivated influenza vaccine. This chain links TRBV20-1 with TRBJ2-2; tentative D call: TRBD2 (5 bases). Source: PBMCs from blood, taken approximately 15 days before vaccination. The CDR3 sequence: CSAREGSGGELFF. For the CDR3, the DNA is TGCAGTGCTAGAGAGGGAAGCGGCGGGGAGCTGTTTTTT.